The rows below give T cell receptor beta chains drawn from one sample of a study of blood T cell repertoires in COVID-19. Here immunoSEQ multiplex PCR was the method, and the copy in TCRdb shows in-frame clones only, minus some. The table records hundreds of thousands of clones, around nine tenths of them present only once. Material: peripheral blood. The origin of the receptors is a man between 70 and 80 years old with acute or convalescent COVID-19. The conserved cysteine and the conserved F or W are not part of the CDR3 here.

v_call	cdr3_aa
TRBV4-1	ASSQVWTSGVSTDTQY
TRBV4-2	ASSQGTGGGSPLH
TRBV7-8	ASSHPGTFSYEQY
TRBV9	ASSPLAERYNEQF
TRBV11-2	ASSLWRNGNTIY
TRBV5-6	ASSPKTGMPTNEKLF
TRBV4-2	ASSQEIAGYGTDTQY
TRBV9	ASSVGARDQPQH
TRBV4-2	ASSRGTNSNTIY
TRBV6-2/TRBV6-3	ASSPYNGANVLT
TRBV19	ASRIRQGRADTQY
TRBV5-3	ARSLVKLANEQF
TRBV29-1	SVLAGQTYEQY
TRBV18	ASTPLASSYNEQF
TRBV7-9	ASSLTGSEQY
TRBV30	AWTSGTNTGELF
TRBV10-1	ASSWGGGTSTDTQY
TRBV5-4	ASSRGLQDRETQY